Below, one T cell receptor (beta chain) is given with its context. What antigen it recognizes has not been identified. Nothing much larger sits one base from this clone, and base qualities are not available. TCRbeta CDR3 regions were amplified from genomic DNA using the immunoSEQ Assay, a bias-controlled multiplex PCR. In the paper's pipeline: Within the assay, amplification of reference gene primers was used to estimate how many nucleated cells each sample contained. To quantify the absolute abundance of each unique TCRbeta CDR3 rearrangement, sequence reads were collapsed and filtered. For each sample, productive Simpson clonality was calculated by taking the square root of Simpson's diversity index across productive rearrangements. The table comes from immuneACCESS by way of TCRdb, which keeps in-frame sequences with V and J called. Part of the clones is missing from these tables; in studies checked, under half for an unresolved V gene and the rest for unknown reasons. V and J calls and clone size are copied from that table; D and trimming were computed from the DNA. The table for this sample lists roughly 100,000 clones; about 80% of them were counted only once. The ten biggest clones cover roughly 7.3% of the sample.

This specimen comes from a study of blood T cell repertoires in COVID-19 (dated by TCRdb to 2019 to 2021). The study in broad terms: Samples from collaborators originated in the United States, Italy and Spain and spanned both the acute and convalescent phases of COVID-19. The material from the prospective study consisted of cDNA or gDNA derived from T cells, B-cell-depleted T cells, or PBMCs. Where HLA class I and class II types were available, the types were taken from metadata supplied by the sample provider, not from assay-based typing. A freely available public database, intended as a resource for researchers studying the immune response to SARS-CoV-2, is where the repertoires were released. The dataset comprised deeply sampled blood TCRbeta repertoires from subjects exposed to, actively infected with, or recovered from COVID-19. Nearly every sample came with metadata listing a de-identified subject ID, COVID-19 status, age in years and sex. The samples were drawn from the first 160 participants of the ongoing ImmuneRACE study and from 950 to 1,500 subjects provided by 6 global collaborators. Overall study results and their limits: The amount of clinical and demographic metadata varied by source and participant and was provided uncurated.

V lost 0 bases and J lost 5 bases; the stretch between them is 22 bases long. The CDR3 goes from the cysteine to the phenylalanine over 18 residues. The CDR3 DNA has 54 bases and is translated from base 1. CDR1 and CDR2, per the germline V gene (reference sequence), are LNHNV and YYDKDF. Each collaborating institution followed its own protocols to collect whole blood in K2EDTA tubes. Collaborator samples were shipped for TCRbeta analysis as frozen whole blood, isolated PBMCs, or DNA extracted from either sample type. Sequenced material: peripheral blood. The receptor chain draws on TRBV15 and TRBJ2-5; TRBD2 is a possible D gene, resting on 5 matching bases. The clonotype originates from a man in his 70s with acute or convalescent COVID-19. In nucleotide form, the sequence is TGTGCCACCAGCAGAGATAATTGGGTGGAGGCCTTAGTGGAGACCCAGTACTTC. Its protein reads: CATSRDNWVEALVETQYF.